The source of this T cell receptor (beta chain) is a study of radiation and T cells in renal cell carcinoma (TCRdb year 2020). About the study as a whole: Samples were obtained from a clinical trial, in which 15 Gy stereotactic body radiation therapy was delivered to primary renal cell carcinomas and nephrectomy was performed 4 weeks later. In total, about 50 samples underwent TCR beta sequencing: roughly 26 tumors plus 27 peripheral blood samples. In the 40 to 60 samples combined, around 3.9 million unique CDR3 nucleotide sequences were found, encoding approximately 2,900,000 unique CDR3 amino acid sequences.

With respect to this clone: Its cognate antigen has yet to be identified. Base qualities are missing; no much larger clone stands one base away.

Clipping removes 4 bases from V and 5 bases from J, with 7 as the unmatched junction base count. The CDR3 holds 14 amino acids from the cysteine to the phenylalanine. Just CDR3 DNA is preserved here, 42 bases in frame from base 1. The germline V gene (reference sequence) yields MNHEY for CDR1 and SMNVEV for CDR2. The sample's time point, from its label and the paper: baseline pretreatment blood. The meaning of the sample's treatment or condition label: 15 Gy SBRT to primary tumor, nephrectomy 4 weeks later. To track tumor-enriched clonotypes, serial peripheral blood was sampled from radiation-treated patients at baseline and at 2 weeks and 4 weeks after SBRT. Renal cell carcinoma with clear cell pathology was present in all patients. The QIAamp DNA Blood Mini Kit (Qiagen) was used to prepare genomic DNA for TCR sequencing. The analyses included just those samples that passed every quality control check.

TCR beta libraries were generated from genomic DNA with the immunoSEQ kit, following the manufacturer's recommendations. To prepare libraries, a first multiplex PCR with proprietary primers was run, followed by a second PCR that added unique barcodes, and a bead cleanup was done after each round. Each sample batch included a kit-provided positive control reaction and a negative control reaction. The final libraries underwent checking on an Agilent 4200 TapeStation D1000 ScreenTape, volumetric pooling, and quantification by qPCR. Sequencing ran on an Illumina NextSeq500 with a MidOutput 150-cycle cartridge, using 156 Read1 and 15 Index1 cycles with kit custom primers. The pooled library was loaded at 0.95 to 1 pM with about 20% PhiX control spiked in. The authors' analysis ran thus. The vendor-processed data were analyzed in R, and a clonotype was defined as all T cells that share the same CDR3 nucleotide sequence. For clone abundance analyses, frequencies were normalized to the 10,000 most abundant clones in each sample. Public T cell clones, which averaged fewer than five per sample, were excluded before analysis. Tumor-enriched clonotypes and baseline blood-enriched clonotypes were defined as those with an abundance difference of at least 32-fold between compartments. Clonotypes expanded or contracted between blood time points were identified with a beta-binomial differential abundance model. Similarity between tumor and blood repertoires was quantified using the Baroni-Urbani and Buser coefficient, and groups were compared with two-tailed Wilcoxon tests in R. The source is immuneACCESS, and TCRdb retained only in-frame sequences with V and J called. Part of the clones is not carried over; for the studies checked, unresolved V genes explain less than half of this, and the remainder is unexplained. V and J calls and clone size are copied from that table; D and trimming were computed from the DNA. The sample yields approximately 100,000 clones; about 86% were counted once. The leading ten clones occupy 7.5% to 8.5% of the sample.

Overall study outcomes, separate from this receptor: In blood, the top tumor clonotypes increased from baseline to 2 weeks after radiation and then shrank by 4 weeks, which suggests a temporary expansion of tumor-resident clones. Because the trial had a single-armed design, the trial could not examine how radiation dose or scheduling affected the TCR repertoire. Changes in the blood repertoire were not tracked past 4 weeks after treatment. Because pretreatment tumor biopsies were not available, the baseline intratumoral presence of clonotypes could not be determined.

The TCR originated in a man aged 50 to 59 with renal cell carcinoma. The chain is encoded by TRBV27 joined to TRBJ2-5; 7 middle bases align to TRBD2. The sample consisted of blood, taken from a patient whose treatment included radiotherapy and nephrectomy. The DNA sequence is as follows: TGTGCCAGCAGTTCCGGCGGGGAGGGGGAGACCCAGTACTTC. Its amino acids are CASSSGGEGETQYF.